Below are 25 T cell receptor beta chains sequenced from a single sample in a study of blood T cell repertoires in COVID-19. TCRdb keeps only in-frame clones here, not all; method: immunoSEQ multiplex PCR. The sample has a few hundred thousand clones, 85% to 90% seen once. The source material was peripheral blood. The source is a woman aged 45 to 65 with COVID-19, enrolled during active disease.

This chain joins TRBV19 and TRBJ1-3; 7 bases map to TRBD1. Germline V gives CDR1 LNHDA, CDR2 SQIVND (reference sequence). V lost 5 bases and J lost 0; bases outside the gene matches: 10. This CDR3 is 17 amino acids long. This chain's CDR3 is CASSPRHGQDSGNTIYF. DNA of the CDR3: TGTGCCAGTAGTCCCCGTCATGGACAGGACTCTGGAAACACCATATATTTT.

This clone was recorded once. The CDR3 DNA follows: TGTGCCAGCAGTCCCCCGTCAGGTAGCGGGGGGGCCGGTCCGCACATAGATACGCAGTATTTT. Protein: CASSPPSGSGGAGPHIDTQYF. This chain connects TRBV6-8 to TRBJ2-3; 11 nucleotides agree with TRBD2. CDR1 and CDR2 from the germline V gene are MNHGY and SAAAGT. V lost 5 bases, J lost 5 bases, and 24 bases stayed unmatched. The CDR3 spans 21 residues.

The V call is TRBV6-2 or TRBV6-3, the J call TRBJ1-5; D is uncertain. Germline loops: CDR1 MNHEY, CDR2 SVGEGT. This CDR3 has 12 amino acids. V was cut by 1 base and J by 7 bases, with 5 bases left in between. The CDR3 DNA is TGTGCCAGCAGTTACTGGAGACAGCCCCAGCATTTT. It codes for CASSYWRQPQHF.

The chain has TRBV7-9 and TRBJ2-1; D perhaps matches TRBD1 (7 bases). V gave up 6 bases and J gave up 8 bases, with 14 bases separating them. This CDR3 region has 13 residues. Germline values: CDR1 SEHNR, CDR2 FQNEAQ (reference sequence). The CDR3 DNA follows: TGTGCCAGCAGGCGGGACAGTTGGGATGAGCAGTTCTTC. Its translation: CASRRDSWDEQFF.

The gene calls are TRBV3-1 (or the pseudogene TRBV3-2) and TRBJ2-2, with D possibly being TRBD2 (7 bases). The CDR3 consists of 17 residues. Trimming cost V 1 base and J 7 bases, with 19 bases left between them. Germline V gives CDR1 LGHDT, CDR2 YNNKEL (reference sequence). The CDR3 sequence is CASSQVMWGGINGELFF. The CDR3 bases are TGTGCCAGCAGCCAAGTTATGTGGGGGGGCATAAACGGGGAGCTGTTTTTT.

This clone has a handful of counts. Other nucleotide sequences in the sample specify the same CDR3. The rearrangement uses TRBV7-2 and TRBJ1-4; TRBD1 aligns across 8 bases. Germline lookup yields CDR1 SGHTA and CDR2 FQGNSA. Trimming took 1 base from V and 4 from J; bases not matched to a gene: 2. The CDR3 has 15 amino acids. Written as DNA, the CDR3 is TGTGCCAGCAGCTTAGTGGACAGGGTTAATGAAAAACTGTTTTTT. This sequence encodes CASSLVDRVNEKLFF.

This clone has a single count. The rearrangement links TRBV3-1 (or the pseudogene TRBV3-2) to TRBJ1-1; TRBD1 matches 7 bases. The CDR3 has 18 amino acids. Germline CDR1 LGHDT, CDR2 YNNKEL (reference sequence). V lost 0 bases to trimming and J lost 0 bases; unmatched junction nucleotides: 10. The CDR3 is CASSQDRGQRHMNTEAFF. In nucleotides, the CDR3 is TGTGCCAGCAGCCAAGATAGGGGACAGAGACACATGAACACTGAAGCTTTCTTT.

V gene TRBV11-1 combines with J gene TRBJ1-1, with D perhaps matching TRBD1 (5 bases). Trimming took off 0 bases at V and 11 bases at J, with 13 bases between the two ends. There are 13 residues in the CDR3. Per germline, CDR1 SGHAT and CDR2 FQDESV (reference sequence). CDR3 region: CASSLADTPLAFF. CDR3 bases: TGTGCCAGCAGCTTAGCGGACACGCCCTTGGCTTTCTTT.

This chain links TRBV11-3 with TRBJ2-3, with TRBD2 matching over 13 bases. This CDR3 contains 19 residues. The ends lost 2 bases at V and 2 bases at J; junction bases unmatched: 10. CDR1 and CDR2 (germline): SGHNT, YENEEA. The CDR3 reads CASSLCSTSGGPNTDTQYF. The CDR3 region has the DNA TGTGCCAGCAGCTTATGCTCGACTAGCGGGGGGCCTAACACAGATACGCAGTATTTT. Based on the CDR3 plus reference TRBV11-3 and TRBJ2-3, the full variable domain is EAGVVQSPRYKIIEKKQPVAFWCNPISGHNTLYWYLQNLGQGPELLIRYENEEAVDDSQLPKDRFSAERLKGVDSTLKIQPAELGDSAVYLCASSLCSTSGGPNTDTQYFGPGTRLTVL.

This sequence joins TRBV11-3 and TRBJ2-1; possible D gene TRBD1, 6 bases. Germline CDR1 reads SGHNT; CDR2 reads YENEEA. The CDR3 is 12 residues long. V lost 5 bases to trimming and J lost 7 bases, with 9 bases between them. The CDR3 sequence is CASSQGSNEQFF. The CDR3, as DNA: TGTGCCAGCAGCCAGGGGAGTAATGAGCAGTTCTTC.

The chain joins TRBV5-1 to TRBJ2-2; D gene unclear. In germline, CDR1 is SGHRS, CDR2 YFSETQ. The ends were cut back, 4 bases at V and 5 bases at J, with 18 bases in the middle. The CDR3 is 16 amino acids. CDR3 residues: CASSPIGPKETGELFF. DNA of the CDR3: TGCGCCAGCAGCCCAATAGGTCCCAAGGAGACCGGGGAGCTGTTTTTT.

V gene TRBV2 combines with J gene TRBJ2-7; D gene unclear. V lost 2 bases and J 4 bases, leaving 15 bases between the germline ends. Germline CDR1 is SNHLY and CDR2 is FYNNEI. The CDR3 consists of 15 residues. The CDR3 DNA reads as TGTGCCAGCAGTGAAAGGTGGCGGCTGGATTACGAGCAGTACGTC. Its translation is CASSERWRLDYEQYV.

V is TRBV19 and J is TRBJ1-1, with 7 bases lining up with TRBD1. V lost 4 bases to trimming and J lost 7 bases; unmatched junction nucleotides: 18. The CDR3 sequence is 17 residues long. From germline, CDR1 is LNHDA and CDR2 SQIVND (reference sequence). The CDR3 bases are TGTGCCAGTAGTAAACCTAACAGGGGAATCGGCACACTTGAAGCTTTCTTT. It specifies CASSKPNRGIGTLEAFF. Using reference TRBV19 and TRBJ1-1 for the parts outside the CDR3, the full variable domain is DGGITQSPKYLFRKEGQNVTLSCEQNLNHDAMYWYRQDPGQGLRLIYYSQIVNDFQKGDIAEGYSVSREKKESFPLTVTSAQKNPTAFYLCASSKPNRGIGTLEAFFGQGTRLTVV.

This chain joins TRBV9 and TRBJ2-1; 7 bases are a match to TRBD2. V shed 3 bases, J shed 8 bases, and the junction held 14 bases outside the gene matches. The CDR3 consists of 16 residues. The germline gives CDR1 SGDLS, CDR2 YYNGEE. The CDR3 reads CASSDKILGGSDEQFF. In DNA, the CDR3 is TGTGCCAGCAGCGATAAGATTCTGGGGGGGAGCGATGAGCAGTTCTTC.

The chain recombines TRBV28 with TRBJ2-5; 10 nucleotides line up with TRBD1. Germline V gene lookup returns CDR1 MDHEN and CDR2 SYDVKM. Germline trimming cut 3 bases from V and 5 bases from J; bases unmatched to any gene: 12. The CDR3 contains 17 residues. The CDR3 nucleotides read TGTGCCAGCAGTTTCTCCGGGACAGGGGTGCGATCGGAGACCCAGTACTTC. This gives the protein CASSFSGTGVRSETQYF.

The chain uses TRBV2 and TRBJ1-6; 10 bases agree with TRBD1. The CDR3 sequence is 15 residues long. With 7 bases clipped from V and 6 bases from J, the junction kept 6 bases outside the gene matches. Germline CDR1 SNHLY, CDR2 FYNNEI. Here the CDR3 reads CASKTGQGGNSPLHF. DNA for the CDR3: TGTGCCAGCAAGACTGGACAGGGGGGTAATTCACCCCTCCACTTT.

The chain links TRBV5-4 to TRBJ1-1; 8 nucleotides line up with TRBD1. V shed 3 bases, J shed 3 bases, and the junction held 4 bases outside the gene matches. Germline CDR1 is SGHNT and CDR2 is YYREEE (reference sequence). The length of the CDR3 is 14 residues. The CDR3 sequence: CASSSNRGYTEAFF. The CDR3 DNA follows: TGTGCCAGCAGCTCTAACAGGGGGTACACTGAAGCTTTCTTT.

The chain joins TRBV28 to TRBJ1-3; D unresolved. Germline V lookup: CDR1 MDHEN, CDR2 SYDVKM. With 3 bases removed from V and 0 bases from J, the gap between germline ends came to 12 bases. The CDR3 is 16 amino acids. The CDR3 sequence is CASSFPGGSSGNTIYF. The CDR3 nucleotides are TGTGCCAGCAGTTTTCCCGGAGGTAGCTCTGGAAACACCATATATTTT.

CDR3 DNA: TGTGCCAGCAGTTACTCGACTTCAGGGCTTCGAAGCTCCTACAATGAGCAGTTCTTC. This translates into CASSYSTSGLRSSYNEQFF. The rearrangement joins TRBV6-2 or TRBV6-3 to TRBJ2-1; TRBD1 might be the D (5 bases). The CDR3 is made up of 19 amino acids. The V gene's germline CDR1 is MNHEY and CDR2 SVGEGT. V was pared by 0 bases and J by 0 bases, with 18 bases between.

This clone appeared a single time. This chain links TRBV5-5 with TRBJ1-1; 12 bases map to TRBD1. Per germline, CDR1 SGHKS and CDR2 YYEKEE (reference sequence). The length of the CDR3 is 16 residues. The J segment lost 7 bases and the V segment lost 2 bases, leaving 9 bases of the junction unmatched. CDR3 sequence: CASSLPGTGGSGEAFF. DNA of the CDR3: TGTGCCAGCAGCTTACCCGGGACAGGGGGCTCCGGTGAAGCTTTCTTT.

The chain uses TRBV28 and TRBJ2-3, with 11 bases that match TRBD2. V trimming: 5 bases; J trimming: 6 bases; junction bases outside the gene matches: 7. The CDR3 is made up of 15 amino acids. CDR1 MDHEN and CDR2 SYDVKM come from the germline V gene. CDR3 amino acids: CASSPIAGGRDTQYF. DNA of the CDR3: TGTGCCAGCAGTCCGATAGCGGGGGGGCGGGATACGCAGTATTTT.

V and J are TRBV6-2 or TRBV6-3 and TRBJ1-1; no firm D call. Germline CDR1 reads MNHEY; CDR2 reads SVGEGT. The CDR3 is 12 residues long. V lost 0 bases to trimming and J lost 3 bases, with 2 bases between them. CDR3 DNA sequence: TGTGCCAGCAGTTACTCCGACACTGAAGCTTTCTTT. As protein: CASSYSDTEAFF.

The gene calls are TRBV7-9 and TRBJ2-5, with 8 bases matching TRBD2. The CDR3 runs to 15 residues. Germline CDR1 is SEHNR and CDR2 is FQNEAQ (reference sequence). The J segment lost 4 bases and the V segment lost 5 bases, leaving 9 bases of the junction unmatched. CDR3: CASSEGSGGGETQYF. CDR3 bases: TGTGCCAGCAGCGAAGGATCGGGAGGGGGAGAGACCCAGTACTTC.

The chain recombines TRBV3-1 (or the pseudogene TRBV3-2) with TRBJ1-1, with 7 nucleotides matching TRBD1. Losses at the gene ends were 0 bases for V and 4 bases for J; bases not matched to a gene: 5. This CDR3 contains 15 residues. Germline V gene lookup returns CDR1 LGHDT and CDR2 YNNKEL (reference sequence). The CDR3 coding sequence is TGTGCCAGCAGCCAAGAAAGGGGGCAGGGCACTGAAGCTTTCTTT. Its protein product is CASSQERGQGTEAFF.

The chain has TRBV4-2 and TRBJ2-5; 10 bases are shared with TRBD2. This CDR3 contains 19 residues. V shed 3 bases, J shed 5 bases, and the junction held 18 bases outside the gene matches. The V gene's germline CDR1 is LGHNA and CDR2 YNFKEQ. The CDR3 DNA reads as TGTGCCAGCAGCCAGTACCTAGGACGGGTAGCGGGGGGACAGGAGACCCAGTACTTC. It codes for CASSQYLGRVAGGQETQYF.